The 29 T cell receptor beta chains reported below all come from one sample, sequenced in a study of blood T cell repertoires in COVID-19. Assay used: immunoSEQ multiplex PCR; TCRdb lists only in-frame clones, some missing. The repertoire includes 100,000 to 150,000 clones, about 83% of them detected once, and roughly 5.4% sits in the top ten. The sequencing input was peripheral blood. These receptors all stem from a human donor in a cohort sampled during active COVID-19.

The chain is built from TRBV7-8 and TRBJ2-3; D is ambiguous. V lost 2 bases, J lost 0 bases, and 6 bases lay in between. The length of the CDR3 is 14 residues. Germline assignment: CDR1 SGHVS and CDR2 FQNEAQ. For the CDR3, the DNA is TGTGCCAGCAGCTTATACGGGAGCACAGATACGCAGTATTTT. Protein: CASSLYGSTDTQYF.

This clone was counted once. The chain joins TRBV6-1 to TRBJ2-6; D may be TRBD1 (6 bases). With 7 bases removed from V and 0 bases from J, the gap between germline ends came to 22 bases. Germline V gives CDR1 MNHNS, CDR2 SASEGT. The CDR3 spans 19 residues. DNA for the CDR3: TGTGCCAGCATCGAAGCCCCGGGATTGGGACACTCTGGGGCCAACGTCCTGACTTTC. It translates to CASIEAPGLGHSGANVLTF.

This clone occurred once. V and J are TRBV30 and TRBJ2-3; D perhaps matches TRBD2 (5 bases). CDR3 length: 12 amino acids. CDR1 and CDR2 (germline): GTSNPN, SVGIG (reference sequence). V lost 4 bases, J lost 5 bases, and 10 bases lay in between. The CDR3 loop reads CAWNGKGDTQYF. The CDR3 DNA sequence: TGTGCCTGGAACGGGAAGGGAGATACGCAGTATTTT.

The chain links TRBV3-1 (or the pseudogene TRBV3-2) to TRBJ2-2; maybe TRBD2 (5 bases). The CDR3 runs to 14 residues. Looked up from germline, CDR1 is LGHDT and CDR2 is YNNKEL (reference sequence). The ends were cut back, 0 bases at V and 4 bases at J, with 6 bases in the middle. In DNA, the CDR3 is TGTGCCAGCAGCCAAGATCGGGGCACCGGGGAGCTGTTTTTT. This sequence encodes CASSQDRGTGELFF.

The chain has TRBV6-6 and TRBJ2-3, with D possibly matching TRBD2 (6 bases). Trimming took off 6 bases at V and 0 bases at J, with 13 bases between the two ends. This CDR3 contains 15 residues. Germline-derived CDR1 and CDR2 are MNHNY and SVGAGI (reference sequence). CDR3 in DNA: TGTGCCAGCAGGGAAACGGGAGTAAGCACAGATACGCAGTATTTT. This translates into CASRETGVSTDTQYF.

V is TRBV13 and J is TRBJ1-1, with TRBD1 matching 11 bases. The CDR3 runs to 16 residues. The V gene end was trimmed by 3 bases and the J gene end by 0 bases; junction bases not matched to a gene: 3. Germline-derived CDR1 and CDR2 are PRHDT and FYEKMQ (reference sequence). The CDR3 loop is CASSLGQGGLNTEAFF. In nucleotides, the CDR3 is TGTGCCAGCAGCTTGGGACAGGGGGGCTTGAACACTGAAGCTTTCTTT.

This clone was recorded a few times. The chain uses TRBV30 and TRBJ2-7; maybe TRBD2 (5 bases). The V end was cut by 3 bases, the J end by 2 bases, with 11 bases between. In germline, CDR1 is GTSNPN, CDR2 SVGIG (reference sequence). CDR3 size: 13 residues. The CDR3, as DNA: TGTGCCTGGAGGGTGGAGGAGACCTACGAGCAGTACTTC. Amino acid sequence: CAWRVEETYEQYF. Full variable domain (rest looked up from reference TRBV30 and TRBJ2-7): SQTIHQWPATLVQPVGSPLSLECTVEGTSNPNLYWYRQAAGRGLQLLFYSVGIGQISSEVPQNLSASRPQDRQFILSSKKLLLSDSGFYLCAWRVEETYEQYFGPGTRLTVT.

The chain combines TRBV5-1 with TRBJ1-2; a weak D match, TRBD1 (6 bases). The CDR3 length is 14 residues. V was clipped by 5 bases and J by 8 bases, with 19 bases between them. Germline CDR1 and CDR2: SGHRS and YFSETQ. The CDR3, as DNA: TGCGCCAGCAGGTCGTCCTACAGGGCTGGCGGCTACACCTTC. It encodes CASRSSYRAGGYTF.

This clone has only one observation. J is TRBJ2-3 and V is TRBV5-1; 8 bases map to TRBD2. CDR3 size: 16 residues. Looked up from germline, CDR1 is SGHRS and CDR2 is YFSETQ. V lost 4 bases, J lost 3 bases, and 10 bases stayed unmatched. CDR3 sequence: CASSPGLAATTDTQYF. CDR3 DNA sequence: TGCGCCAGCAGCCCTGGACTAGCAGCTACAACAGATACGCAGTATTTT.

This clone has only a few counts. V gene TRBV19 combines with J gene TRBJ1-5; possible D gene TRBD1, 5 bases. CDR1 is LNHDA and CDR2 is SQIVND in the germline V gene (reference sequence). Deletions cut 2 bases from V and 11 bases from J, with 7 bases between. The CDR3 runs to 11 residues. The CDR3, as DNA: TGTGCCAGTAGTATACAGGGATCCCAGCATTTT. It yields the protein CASSIQGSQHF.

J is TRBJ2-1 and V is TRBV20-1; no definite D call. The CDR3 has 11 residues. With 5 bases removed from V and 7 bases from J, the gap between germline ends came to 9 bases. Germline V gene data show CDR1 as DFQATT and CDR2 as SNEGSKA (reference sequence). The CDR3 here is CSAGPMNEQFF. The DNA for the CDR3 is TGCAGTGCTGGCCCGATGAATGAGCAGTTCTTC.

J is TRBJ1-2 and V is TRBV19; D may be TRBD1 (5 bases). The CDR3 extends over 14 amino acids. Germline lookup yields CDR1 LNHDA and CDR2 SQIVND (reference sequence). Trimming removed 6 bases at V and 7 bases at J, with 18 bases between. The CDR3 DNA is TGTGCCAGTAGACCAGAAATCCGGGGGAGTGGCTACACCTTC. Translated, it gives CASRPEIRGSGYTF.

The chain combines TRBV3-1 (or the pseudogene TRBV3-2) with TRBJ2-5, with 9 bases matching TRBD2. J gave up 5 bases and V 0 bases, and 13 bases lay outside the gene matches. Germline V gene lookup returns CDR1 LGHDT and CDR2 YNNKEL (reference sequence). CDR3 size: 18 residues. The CDR3 nucleotides are TGTGCCAGCAGCCAAGAGGAGGGACATAGCGGGAGCCGGGAGACCCAGTACTTC. It is translated as CASSQEEGHSGSRETQYF.

V and J are TRBV18 and TRBJ2-1, with 8 bases lining up with TRBD1. V gave up 6 bases and J gave up 7 bases; unmatched junction bases: 11. CDR1 is KGHSH and CDR2 is LQKENI in the germline V gene. The CDR3 spans 15 residues. CDR3: CASSLLGQVRNEQFF. In nucleotides, the CDR3 is TGTGCCAGCTCCCTCCTGGGACAGGTTAGGAATGAGCAGTTCTTC.

The chain combines TRBV28 with TRBJ2-2, with 9 positions matching TRBD2. The trim removed 1 base at V and 1 base at J, leaving 1 base unmatched. Germline CDR1 and CDR2: MDHEN and SYDVKM. The CDR3 is made up of 16 amino acids. CDR3 in amino acids: CASSLSSGMNTGELFF. In nucleotides, the CDR3 is TGTGCCAGCAGTTTATCTAGCGGGATGAACACCGGGGAGCTGTTTTTT.

This chain joins TRBV19 and TRBJ2-6; D remains ambiguous. Looked up from germline, CDR1 is LNHDA and CDR2 is SQIVND (reference sequence). There are 15 residues in the CDR3. Trimming cost V 10 bases and J 1 base, with 14 bases left between them. CDR3 in amino acids: CATHTARSGANVLTF. The CDR3, as DNA: TGTGCCACCCACACCGCCCGATCTGGGGCCAACGTCCTGACTTTC.

This sequence joins TRBV4-2 and TRBJ1-2; D unclear. Germline values: CDR1 LGHNA, CDR2 YNFKEQ. The CDR3 consists of 16 residues. V was trimmed by 0 bases and J by 5 bases, leaving 16 bases between them. CDR3 protein: CASSQDYGAGRYGYTF. CDR3 nucleotides: TGTGCCAGCAGCCAAGATTATGGTGCGGGCCGATATGGCTACACCTTC.

This clone was detected only a few times. The chain carries TRBV6-5 and TRBJ2-2; 8 nucleotides match TRBD1. V shed 7 bases, J shed 4 bases, and the junction held 8 bases outside the gene matches. The CDR3 is 15 amino acids. Germline CDR1 and CDR2: MNHEY and SVGAGI. This chain's CDR3 is CASNTGQGGTGELFF. CDR3 sequence (DNA): TGTGCCAGCAATACTGGACAGGGCGGCACCGGGGAGCTGTTTTTT.

The chain recombines TRBV5-1 with TRBJ2-1; 10 bases agree with TRBD2. Trimming took 0 bases from V and 7 from J; bases not matched to a gene: 4. CDR3 size: 15 residues. CDR1 and CDR2 from the germline V gene are SGHRS and YFSETQ. CDR3: CASSLEASGRNEQFF. The DNA of the CDR3 is TGCGCCAGCAGCTTGGAGGCTAGCGGGAGAAATGAGCAGTTCTTC.

The genes are TRBV7-3 and TRBJ2-2; D possibly corresponds to TRBD1 (7 bases). V shed 7 bases and J shed 5 bases, with 17 bases lying between them. Per germline, CDR1 SGHTA and CDR2 FQGTGA. The CDR3 is 15 amino acids. CDR3 in DNA: TGTGCCAGCACCGTTGGAGGGGGCAGGACCGGGGAGCTGTTTTTT. Translating it yields CASTVGGGRTGELFF.

This chain uses TRBV5-4 with TRBJ2-7, with D maybe TRBD2 (7 bases). The CDR3 contains 14 residues. Germline assignment: CDR1 SGHNT and CDR2 YYREEE (reference sequence). V lost 2 bases and J lost 0, with 9 bases in between. DNA of the CDR3: TGTGCCAGCAGCTTAGCGGGACACTCCTACGAGCAGTACTTC. It specifies CASSLAGHSYEQYF.

The chain links TRBV11-2 to TRBJ2-5; 7 nucleotides line up with TRBD1. The CDR3 is 15 residues long. Germline V CDR1 and CDR2: SGHAT, FQNNGV. Trimming took 1 base from V and 5 from J; bases not matched to a gene: 7. The CDR3 loop is CASSLVDRMRETQYF. For the CDR3, the DNA is TGTGCCAGCAGCTTAGTGGACAGGATGAGGGAGACCCAGTACTTC.

This chain joins TRBV10-1 and TRBJ2-6; TRBD2 is a possible D gene (5 bases). The CDR3 has 17 residues. Germline assignment: CDR1 WNHNN and CDR2 SYGVQD (reference sequence). V was pared by 6 bases and J by 2 bases, with 17 bases between. Here the CDR3 reads CASSSRVPGTGANVLTF. The DNA of the CDR3 is TGCGCCAGCAGCTCGCGGGTCCCAGGTACTGGGGCCAACGTCCTGACTTTC.

V and J are TRBV7-6 and TRBJ1-2, with TRBD1 matching over 7 bases. The junction had 12 bases not matched to a gene; V was cut back by 5 bases and J by 0 bases. Looked up from germline, CDR1 is SGHVS and CDR2 is FNYEAQ. The CDR3 length is 17 residues. The CDR3: CASSPSDRAGTNYGYTF. The DNA for the CDR3 is TGTGCCAGCAGCCCTTCCGACAGGGCGGGAACTAACTATGGCTACACCTTC.

This clone was recorded only once. The chain uses TRBV6-6 and TRBJ1-1, with D possibly being TRBD1 (5 bases). Trimming removed 4 bases from V and 4 bases from J, with 13 bases in between. CDR1 and CDR2 from the germline V gene are MNHNY and SVGAGI (reference sequence). This CDR3 region has 14 residues. The CDR3 protein is CASSSRDRGTEAFF. The DNA for the CDR3 is TGTGCCAGCAGTTCCCGAGACAGAGGCACTGAAGCTTTCTTT.

This clone came up once. V and J are TRBV7-3 and TRBJ2-1, with TRBD2 identical over 8 bases. V shed 0 bases and J 3 bases; nucleotides not matched to a gene: 4. Germline V gene data show CDR1 as SGHTA and CDR2 as FQGTGA. The CDR3 is made up of 16 amino acids. The CDR3 DNA reads as TGTGCCAGCAGCTTAACGGGGAGCGGGGGCTACAATGAGCAGTTCTTC. Encoded protein: CASSLTGSGGYNEQFF.

The V call is TRBV5-6, the J call TRBJ1-1, with D unresolved. CDR1 is SGHDT, CDR2 YYEEEE, per germline. There are 17 residues in the CDR3. V lost 1 base to trimming and J lost 4 bases, with 20 bases between them. The DNA for the CDR3 is TGTGCCAGCAGCTTGTTTAGCGGCCTACTTGTTGGCACTGAAGCTTTCTTT. It is translated as CASSLFSGLLVGTEAFF.

This chain joins TRBV24-1 and TRBJ2-5; TRBD2 agrees at 8 bases. Germline V gene lookup returns CDR1 KGHDR and CDR2 SFDVKD. This CDR3 spans 15 amino acids. J was trimmed by 5 bases and V by 5 bases; bases with no gene match: 9. This chain's CDR3 is CATSASGGPSETQYF. The CDR3 bases are TGTGCCACCAGTGCGTCGGGAGGGCCGTCGGAGACCCAGTACTTC.

The rearrangement joins TRBV19 to TRBJ2-7; 9 nucleotides match TRBD2. Trimming removed 4 bases from V and 4 bases from J; junction bases left unmatched: 14. CDR1 is LNHDA, CDR2 SQIVND, per germline (reference sequence). The CDR3 extends over 17 amino acids. The CDR3 protein is CASSRPSGDPARYEQYF. In DNA, the CDR3 is TGTGCCAGTAGTAGACCTAGCGGGGACCCCGCCAGGTACGAGCAGTACTTC.